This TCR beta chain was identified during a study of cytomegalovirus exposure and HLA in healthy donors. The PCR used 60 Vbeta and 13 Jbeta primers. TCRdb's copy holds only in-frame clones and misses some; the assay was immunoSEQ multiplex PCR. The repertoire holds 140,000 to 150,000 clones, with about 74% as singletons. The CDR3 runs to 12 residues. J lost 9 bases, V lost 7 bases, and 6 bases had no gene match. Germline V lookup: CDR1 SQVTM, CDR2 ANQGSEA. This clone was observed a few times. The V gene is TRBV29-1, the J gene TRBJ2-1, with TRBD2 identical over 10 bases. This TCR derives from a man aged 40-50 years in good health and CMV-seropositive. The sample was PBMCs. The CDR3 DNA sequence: TGCAGCGGGGGACTAGCGAAAGCTGAGCAGTTCTTC. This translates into CSGGLAKAEQFF.